The 18 T cell receptor beta chains presented below share a single source sample, sequenced in a study of T cells after yellow fever vaccination. In TCRdb, the 5' RACE reads were re-called with MiXCR into one record per CDR3 protein. Of a few hundred thousand distinct CDR3 sequences listed, about 9.5% are singletons. This sample comprised PBMCs, obtained on the day of the first yellow fever vaccination. These receptors originate from a man aged 18 to 35 who received the YFV17D yellow fever vaccine.

This clonotype was seen a few times. V usage is TRBV4-3 and J usage is TRBJ1-2, with D uncertain. This CDR3 region has 16 residues. The germline V gene has CDR1 LGHNA and CDR2 YSLEER. V lost 0 bases, J lost 0 bases, and 11 bases lay in between. The CDR3 loop is CASSQDWTDPNYGYTF. The CDR3 bases are TGCGCCAGCAGCCAAGATTGGACGGACCCTAACTATGGCTACACCTTC.

The V call is TRBV4-2, the J call TRBJ2-5; D remains ambiguous. CDR3 size: 15 residues. Germline-derived CDR1 and CDR2 are LGHNA and YNFKEQ. Trimming cost V 4 bases and J 0 bases, with 12 bases left between them. The CDR3 bases are TGTGCCAGCAGCCTAACGAGGCTAAACCAAGAGACCCAGTACTTC. It specifies CASSLTRLNQETQYF.

This clonotype showed up just a few times. The chain combines TRBV7-9 with TRBJ1-1; D gene unclear. The CDR3 sequence is 12 residues long. Trimming cost V 5 bases and J 13 bases, with 17 bases left between them. Germline V gene data show CDR1 as SEHNR and CDR2 as FQNEAQ (reference sequence). This CDR3 is CASSRGNTLVFF. DNA of the CDR3: TGTGCCAGCAGCAGAGGGAATACATTGGTTTTCTTT.

This clonotype was picked up a small number of times. The gene calls are TRBV6-2 or TRBV6-3 and TRBJ1-6; D is unresolved. The ends were cut back, 9 bases at V and 8 bases at J, with 8 bases in the middle. Looked up from germline, CDR1 is MNHEY and CDR2 is SVGEGT. The CDR3 runs to 11 residues. Here the CDR3 reads CARTNDSPLHF. The CDR3, as DNA: TGTGCCAGAACCAACGATTCACCCCTCCACTTT.

This clonotype has ten or more counts. V usage is TRBV7-2 and J usage is TRBJ2-2; D is unresolved. V was pared by 0 bases and J by 4 bases, with 9 bases between. This CDR3 contains 15 residues. The germline V gene encodes CDR1 SGHTA and CDR2 FQGNSA. CDR3: CASSLAIQPTGELFF. CDR3 sequence (DNA): TGTGCCAGCAGCTTAGCGATACAGCCCACCGGGGAGCTGTTTTTT.

Many counts were recorded for this clonotype. This CDR3 reads CSVGQGSRANTGELFF. The CDR3 region has the DNA TGCAGCGTTGGTCAGGGGTCCCGAGCGAACACCGGGGAGCTGTTTTTT. The J gene is TRBJ2-2, the V gene TRBV29-1, with D perhaps matching TRBD1 (6 bases). Per the germline V gene, CDR1 is SQVTM and CDR2 is ANQGSEA. The ends were cut back, 4 bases at V and 0 bases at J, with 15 bases in the middle. The CDR3 loop spans 16 amino acids.

This clonotype showed up just a few times. J is TRBJ2-7 and V is TRBV7-8, with D perhaps TRBD2 (7 bases). Germline CDR1 is SGHVS and CDR2 is FQNEAQ. V was shortened by 4 bases and J by 2 bases, with 15 bases between the two germline ends. This CDR3 contains 15 residues. The CDR3 sequence is CASSSTSRGTYEQYF. In DNA form, the CDR3 reads TGTGCCAGCAGCTCGACTAGCAGGGGAACCTACGAGCAGTACTTC.

This clonotype was detected a few times. The V and J genes are TRBV20-1 and TRBJ2-1; tentatively, D is TRBD2 (6 bases). Trimming shortened V by 6 bases and J by 9 bases, and 12 bases separated the two germline ends. CDR1 and CDR2 from the germline V gene are DFQATT and SNEGSKA (reference sequence). The CDR3 has 11 residues. CDR3 DNA sequence: TGCAGTGCCAGGGACTTCGGTGAGCAGTTCTTC. Translated: CSARDFGEQFF.

This clonotype was detected only a few times. The chain uses TRBV20-1 and TRBJ1-5; the D gene is possibly TRBD1 (5 bases). This CDR3 contains 12 residues. Deletions cut 3 bases from V and 7 bases from J, with 10 bases between. Per germline, CDR1 DFQATT and CDR2 SNEGSKA (reference sequence). The CDR3 loop reads CSASGGAQPQHF. CDR3 DNA: TGCAGTGCTAGTGGAGGGGCCCAGCCCCAGCATTTT.

In DNA form, the CDR3 reads TGTGCCAGCTCACCAGACAGAAACCAAGAGACCCAGTACTTC. It encodes CASSPDRNQETQYF. V gene TRBV18 combines with J gene TRBJ2-5, with D tentatively TRBD1 (5 bases). In germline, CDR1 is KGHSH, CDR2 LQKENI. V shed 2 bases and J shed 0 bases, with 7 bases lying between them. This CDR3 has 14 residues.

Written as DNA, the CDR3 is TGTGCCAGCAGCTCAGGGACAAGGTACTACAATGAGCAGTTCTTC. Its protein product is CASSSGTRYYNEQFF. The chain is built from TRBV14 and TRBJ2-1; D is perhaps TRBD1 (6 bases). The CDR3 loop spans 15 amino acids. Trimming took 5 bases from V and 3 from J, leaving 14 bases between them. Germline CDR1 is SGHDN and CDR2 is FVKESK.

The CDR3 spells CASSYNGRPENTGELFF. For the CDR3, the DNA is TGTGCCAGCAGTTACAACGGGCGCCCCGAGAACACCGGGGAGCTGTTTTTT. V usage is TRBV6-5 and J usage is TRBJ2-2, with no clear D. There are 17 residues in the CDR3. Between the trimmed V and J ends, which lost 2 bases and 1 base, there was a span of 14 bases. CDR1 and CDR2 from the germline V gene are MNHEY and SVGAGI.

This clonotype came up a few times. The chain uses TRBV25-1 and TRBJ1-1; D is perhaps TRBD1 (5 bases). V shed 4 bases and J shed 3 bases, with 9 bases lying between them. The CDR3 consists of 13 residues. The germline gives CDR1 MGHDK, CDR2 SYGVNS. CDR3 protein: CASSVGRDTEAFF. The CDR3 DNA reads as TGTGCCAGCAGTGTAGGCAGGGACACTGAAGCTTTCTTT.

This clonotype appeared a few times. At one end the junction does not follow the germline gene, possibly because of a read error. This chain connects TRBV7-7 to TRBJ2-3, with 8 nucleotides matching TRBD2. Germline CDR1 is SSHAT and CDR2 is FNYEAQ (reference sequence). The CDR3 contains 16 residues. The CDR3 here is CASSLGSSGATDTQYF. The DNA of the CDR3 is TGTGCTAGCAGCTTAGGCAGTAGCGGGGCCACAGATACGCAGTATTTT.

This clonotype was observed a few times. The chain has TRBV4-1 and TRBJ2-5; D may correspond to TRBD1 or TRBD2 (6 bases each). Germline V CDR1 and CDR2: MGHRA, YSYEKL. V shed 1 base and J shed 5 bases, with 14 bases lying between them. This CDR3 region has 15 residues. CDR3 DNA: TGCGCCAGCAGCCAAGTTGGTGGGGGGCCGGAGACCCAGTACTTC. Residues: CASSQVGGGPETQYF.

This clonotype has a handful of counts. V usage is TRBV5-1 and J usage is TRBJ2-4; tentatively, D is TRBD1 (6 bases). CDR3 length: 14 amino acids. CDR1 and CDR2 (germline): SGHRS, YFSETQ. The V end was cut by 2 bases, the J end by 3 bases, with 9 bases between. The CDR3 DNA reads as TGCGCCAGCAGCTTAGGACAGCGCAAAAACATTCAGTACTTC. This sequence encodes CASSLGQRKNIQYF.

This clonotype was counted many times. The CDR3 sequence: CASSLWGGNTEAFF. For the CDR3, the DNA is TGTGCCAGCAGCTTGTGGGGAGGGAACACTGAAGCTTTCTTT. The gene calls are TRBV5-5 and TRBJ1-1; no reliable D call. The CDR3 runs 14 residues. V lost 1 base and J 1 base, leaving 8 bases between the germline ends. Germline CDR1 and CDR2: SGHKS and YYEKEE (reference sequence).

There are many counts of this clonotype. This chain joins TRBV5-1 and TRBJ2-3; the D gene is possibly TRBD2 (5 bases). Between the trimmed V and J ends, which lost 5 bases and 1 base, there was a span of 17 bases. CDR3 length: 16 residues. CDR1 and CDR2 (germline): SGHRS, YFSETQ. This CDR3 reads CASSSANGVGTDTQYF. The CDR3 DNA is TGCGCCAGCAGTTCCGCTAACGGGGTGGGCACAGATACGCAGTATTTT.